The entry below describes one T cell receptor beta chain. Its cognate antigen is unknown. This sample is part of a study of post-analysis software for immune sequencing data. The study's findings and limits: TRBV5-6, TRBV5-1 and TRBV20-1 belonged to a set of roughly 5 TRBV segments that were more frequent in patients than controls.

Unique molecular identifiers had been added to the TCR beta cDNA libraries. TCRdb analysed the PCR reads with MiXCR anew, one entry per CDR3 protein. The sample lists roughly 800,000 distinct CDR3 sequences; under 60% were seen once. The CDR3 is made up of 14 amino acids. Germline CDR1 and CDR2: DFQATT and SNEGSKA (reference sequence). The sequence was obtained from a girl aged 5 to 17 with multiple sclerosis. V usage is TRBV20-1 and J usage is TRBJ2-4; 8 nucleotides match TRBD2. TRBJ2-7 matches the DNA end more closely, so the J call is doubtful. Material for sequencing was blood. The CDR3 spells CSASQWASGYEQYF. The CDR3 DNA sequence: TGCAGTGCTTCCCAGTGGGCTAGCGGGTACGAGCAGTACTTC.